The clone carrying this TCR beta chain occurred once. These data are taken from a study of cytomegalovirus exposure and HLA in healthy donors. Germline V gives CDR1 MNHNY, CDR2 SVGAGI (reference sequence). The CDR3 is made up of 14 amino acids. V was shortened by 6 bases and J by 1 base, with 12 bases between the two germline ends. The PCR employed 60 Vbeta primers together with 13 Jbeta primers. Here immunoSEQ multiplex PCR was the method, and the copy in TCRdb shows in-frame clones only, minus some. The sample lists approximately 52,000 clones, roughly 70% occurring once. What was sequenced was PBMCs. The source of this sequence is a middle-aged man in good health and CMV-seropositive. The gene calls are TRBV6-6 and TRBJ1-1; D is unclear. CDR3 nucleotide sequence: TGTGCCAGCAGCCCCAGTCTTCGGAACACTGAAGCTTTCTTT. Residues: CASSPSLRNTEAFF.